This T cell receptor beta chain came from a study of spatial heterogeneity in lung cancer. Study overall: Within raw reads, each unique TCR and UMI combination appeared on average more than ten times.

Single TCR cDNA molecules each had their own unique molecular identifier. MiXCR, applied by TCRdb to the 5' RACE reads, yields one record per CDR3 protein. This table holds thousands of distinct CDR3 sequences, approximately 24% found once. Points from the study as a whole: TCRs found ubiquitously expanded in tumor appeared in blood more at resection than at follow-up.

This CDR3 has 15 amino acids. V lost 1 base and J 5 bases, leaving 13 bases between the germline ends. Germline V gene sequence: CDR1 SGHAT, CDR2 FQNNGV. In this sample, this clonotype is medium-sized. Its specificity is not known. The time point: sample taken at primary tumor resection. Unsorted whole RNA samples from tumor, nontumor lung or frozen PBMC were sequenced. The starting material was PBMCs, obtained at surgery. The chain carries TRBV11-2 and TRBJ2-3, with D possibly being TRBD2 (6 bases). The TCR originated in a male donor with early-stage non-small cell lung cancer. CDR3 protein: CASSLVGDSGDTQYF. The CDR3 nucleotides are TGTGCCAGCAGCTTAGTCGGGGACTCGGGAGATACGCAGTATTTT.